Following are 13 T cell receptor beta chains from one sample sequenced in a study of T cells in Graves' hyperthyroidism and ophthalmopathy. Regions amplified from RNA transcripts were the TCR beta CDR3 regions. HTBI primers drove first-round RT-PCR of the TCR CDR3. TCRdb independently ran MiXCR on the multiplex PCR reads; one entry per CDR3 protein. The sample includes about 400,000 distinct CDR3 sequences, 15% to 19% of them seen just once. Sequenced sample: blood. These receptors were taken from a woman under 30 with Graves' hyperthyroidism.

This clonotype was observed at least ten times. The chain combines TRBV15 with TRBJ1-4; 8 nucleotides align to TRBD1. Germline CDR1 LNHNV, CDR2 YYDKDF (reference sequence). The ends lost 3 bases at V and 8 bases at J; junction bases unmatched: 8. The CDR3 is 15 amino acids. This CDR3 is CATSSQGARIEKLFF. CDR3 in DNA: TGTGCCACCAGCAGCCAGGGGGCGAGAATCGAAAAACTGTTTTTT.

This clonotype appeared many times. This rearrangement joins TRBV20-1 to TRBJ1-2; D unclear. This CDR3 spans 13 amino acids. Germline assignment: CDR1 DFQATT and CDR2 SNEGSKA (reference sequence). V gave up 4 bases and J gave up 7 bases, with 16 bases separating them. The CDR3 nucleotides read TGCAGTGCTATACCGGGAGCCTCACGTGGCTACACCTTC. Translation gives CSAIPGASRGYTF.

The chain has TRBV9 and TRBJ1-1, with a possible D match to TRBD1 (6 bases). Germline lookup yields CDR1 SGDLS and CDR2 YYNGEE. Deletions cut 1 base from V and 7 bases from J, with 14 bases between. The CDR3 has 14 residues. The CDR3 reads CASSVNDRSNEAFF. CDR3 DNA sequence: TGTGCCAGCAGCGTAAACGACAGGTCTAATGAAGCTTTCTTT.

Of note for this clonotype: Being one base from a much bigger clone, this may be a read error. The chain links TRBV18 to TRBJ1-1; D gene ambiguous. This CDR3 region has 13 residues. The V end was cut by 5 bases, the J end by 5 bases, with 12 bases between. In germline, CDR1 is KGHSH, CDR2 LQKENI. The CDR3 loop reads CASSAARGTEAFF. Here the CDR3 DNA reads TGTGCCAGCTCAGCAGCTCGGGGAACTGAAGCTTTCTTT.

This clonotype was observed at least ten times. The chain uses TRBV11-3 and TRBJ2-1; weak D call: TRBD2 (7 bases). V lost 5 bases to trimming and J lost 9 bases, with 11 bases between them. The CDR3 consists of 12 residues. Germline CDR1 is SGHNT and CDR2 is YENEEA. The CDR3 protein is CASSPGGSEQFF. The CDR3 nucleotides read TGTGCCAGCAGCCCGGGGGGCTCTGAGCAGTTCTTC.

This clonotype was counted ten times or more. The chain recombines TRBV3-1 with TRBJ2-2, with 7 bases matching TRBD2. Per germline, CDR1 LGHDT and CDR2 YNNKEL (reference sequence). This CDR3 has 16 residues. The trim removed 1 base at V and 5 bases at J, leaving 7 bases unmatched. Here the CDR3 reads CASSQVALAQTGELFF. DNA of the CDR3: TGTGCCAGCAGCCAAGTAGCACTAGCGCAAACCGGGGAGCTGTTTTTT.

This clonotype showed up many times. V is TRBV28 and J is TRBJ1-5, with 7 bases aligning to TRBD1. The V and J ends lost 8 bases and 1 base, in that order; junction bases with no gene match: 8. The CDR3 extends over 15 amino acids. Germline CDR1 reads MDHEN; CDR2 reads SYDVKM. This CDR3 reads CASRRWDSSNQPQHF. DNA for the CDR3: TGTGCCAGCCGTAGGTGGGACAGCAGCAATCAGCCCCAGCATTTT.

This clonotype was recorded many times. The chain combines TRBV29-1 with TRBJ2-5; the match to TRBD2 covers 14 bases. Germline CDR1 reads SQVTM; CDR2 reads ANQGSEA. V shed 4 bases, J shed 4 bases, and the junction held 8 bases outside the gene matches. The CDR3 covers 16 residues. CDR3 region: CSVVGTTSGRGETQYF. The CDR3 nucleotides read TGCAGCGTTGTAGGCACGACTAGCGGGAGGGGAGAGACCCAGTACTTC.

This clonotype was counted many times. The V gene is TRBV20-1, the J gene TRBJ1-2; D is uncertain. The germline V gene encodes CDR1 DFQATT and CDR2 SNEGSKA (reference sequence). The CDR3 extends over 11 amino acids. Trimming left V 7 bases short and J 6 bases short, with 12 bases between. For the CDR3, the DNA is TGCAGTGTCAGCGAACGGGATGGCTACACCTTC. Amino acids: CSVSERDGYTF.

There are a few counts of this clonotype. The genes are TRBV20-1 and TRBJ2-2; maybe TRBD1 (5 bases). The CDR3 is 15 amino acids. Trimming shortened V by 5 bases and J by 7 bases, and 20 bases separated the two germline ends. The germline V gene has CDR1 DFQATT and CDR2 SNEGSKA (reference sequence). The CDR3 spells CSARRQTTQVGELFF. Here the CDR3 DNA reads TGCAGTGCTCGCCGACAGACAACACAGGTCGGGGAGCTGTTTTTT.

As for this clonotype: Possible read error: a much larger clone is one base away. This chain's CDR3 is CAISESPRGGAKNIQYF. The DNA of the CDR3 is TGTGCCATCAGTGAATCTCCCCGGGGAGGAGCCAAAAACATTCAGTACTTC. The chain joins TRBV10-3 to TRBJ2-4, with D tentatively TRBD2 (6 bases). V lost 3 bases, J lost 0 bases, and 15 bases lay in between. Germline values: CDR1 ENHRY, CDR2 SYGVKD. The CDR3 is 17 residues long.

This clonotype was counted a few times. The V call is TRBV19, the J call TRBJ1-1, with a weak D call TRBD1 (5 bases). The CDR3 is 15 residues long. The V end was cut by 5 bases, the J end by 1 base, with 14 bases between. From germline, CDR1 is LNHDA and CDR2 SQIVND (reference sequence). Here the CDR3 DNA reads TGTGCCAGTAGTCAGGCCCGGCAGGGGAACACTGAAGCTTTCTTT. Protein product: CASSQARQGNTEAFF. The full variable domain, its missing parts supplied by reference TRBV19 and TRBJ1-1, is DGGITQSPKYLFRKEGQNVTLSCEQNLNHDAMYWYRQDPGQGLRLIYYSQIVNDFQKGDIAEGYSVSREKKESFPLTVTSAQKNPTAFYLCASSQARQGNTEAFFGQGTRLTVV.

J is TRBJ1-1 and V is TRBV5-1, with TRBD1 matching over 8 bases. This CDR3 has 16 amino acids. Germline assignment: CDR1 SGHRS and CDR2 YFSETQ. After removal of 3 bases from V and 0 bases from J, the junction contained 7 bases not matched to a gene. CDR3 coding DNA: TGCGCCAGCAGCTCGGGCCAGGGGGCATTGAACACTGAAGCTTTCTTT. Encoded protein: CASSSGQGALNTEAFF.